What follows are 10 T cell receptor beta chains derived from one specimen sequenced in a study of naive and memory T cell subsets. Ligated cDNA underwent four rounds of PCR with nested alpha and beta constant region primers and SP2. From the 5' RACE reads, TCRdb called clonotypes with MiXCR, one entry per CDR3 protein. The table has more than 50,000 distinct CDR3 sequences, more than 6% seen once. An oligonucleotide containing a UMI was ligated to the 3' end of TCR cDNA. All receptors come from a female donor in good health.

This clonotype was counted many times. The chain is built from TRBV12-3 or TRBV12-4 and TRBJ1-1; D is perhaps TRBD1 (5 bases). Trimming shortened V by 6 bases and J by 0 bases, and 14 bases separated the two germline ends. CDR3 length equals 15 residues. CDR3 bases: TGTGCCAGCAGAAAATCCGGGGGAATGAACACTGAAGCTTTCTTT. Residues: CASRKSGGMNTEAFF.

This clonotype was seen more than once but under ten times. Written as DNA, the CDR3 is TGTGCCAGCAGTGGCATGGGGGTCTCCTACAATGAGCAGTTCTTC. Its protein is CASSGMGVSYNEQFF. The chain has TRBV6-6 and TRBJ2-1; D is tentatively TRBD1 or TRBD2 (5 bases each). Trimming removed 5 bases from V and 0 bases from J, with 11 bases in between. The V gene's germline CDR1 is MNHNY and CDR2 SVGAGI (reference sequence). The CDR3 has 15 amino acids.

This clonotype occurred a few times. The J gene is TRBJ1-1, the V gene TRBV30; D remains unclear. V was clipped by 0 bases and J by 5 bases, with 4 bases between them. The germline gives CDR1 GTSNPN, CDR2 SVGIG (reference sequence). The CDR3 sequence is 11 residues long. CDR3 amino acids: CAWSVQTEAFF. CDR3 nucleotide sequence: TGTGCCTGGAGTGTACAGACTGAAGCTTTCTTT.

This rearrangement joins TRBV11-1 to TRBJ2-7; tentatively, D is TRBD1 (6 bases). CDR1 SGHAT and CDR2 FQDESV come from the germline V gene (reference sequence). CDR3 length: 14 residues. The V gene lost 6 bases and the J gene lost 7 bases, with 19 bases spanning the gap. The CDR3 spells CASRQTTGIREQYF. CDR3 DNA sequence: TGTGCCAGCAGACAGACCACAGGGATCAGGGAGCAGTACTTC.

This clonotype came up a few times. This chain joins TRBV14 and TRBJ1-6; no clear D. The CDR3 length is 13 residues. The germline V gene has CDR1 SGHDN and CDR2 FVKESK. Trimming took off 0 bases at V and 13 bases at J, with 10 bases between the two ends. The CDR3 region has the DNA TGTGCCAGCAGCCAAGACCTCTACAGCCCCCTCCACTTT. Translating it yields CASSQDLYSPLHF.

There are many counts of this clonotype. This chain links TRBV7-2 with TRBJ1-1; D gene unclear. The germline gives CDR1 SGHTA, CDR2 FQGNSA. CDR3 length equals 14 residues. V was pared by 3 bases and J by 6 bases, with 14 bases between. Here the CDR3 DNA reads TGTGCCAGCAGCTTGCCGGACCAGAAAGCTGAAGCTTTCTTT. This gives the protein CASSLPDQKAEAFF.

The chain couples TRBV20-1 to TRBJ2-2; 10 positions match TRBD2. CDR3 length: 14 amino acids. Germline V gene data show CDR1 as DFQATT and CDR2 as SNEGSKA (reference sequence). The junction had 0 bases not matched to a gene; V was cut back by 2 bases and J by 3 bases. The chain's CDR3 is CSARLAGDTGELFF. The CDR3 DNA is TGCAGTGCTAGACTAGCGGGAGACACCGGGGAGCTGTTTTTT.

The J gene is TRBJ2-2, the V gene TRBV13; 8 bases fit TRBD1. The CDR3 contains 15 residues. V dropped 3 bases and J dropped 5; count of bases not matched to a gene: 5. Germline V gene data show CDR1 as PRHDT and CDR2 as FYEKMQ (reference sequence). CDR3 DNA sequence: TGTGCCAGCAGCTTGTCAGGGGGCATGACCGGGGAGCTGTTTTTT. Translated: CASSLSGGMTGELFF.

Regarding this clonotype: The junction departs from the called germline gene at one end, perhaps through a read error. The chain has TRBV12-3 or TRBV12-4 and TRBJ2-7; 8 bases match TRBD1. The CDR3 extends over 14 amino acids. The CDR3 DNA follows: TGTGCCAGCAGTTTGGGCCCCGGGACAGGTTCCTCCGACTTC. Its protein product is CASSLGPGTGSSDF.

The table lists this clonotype with many counts. The rearrangement links TRBV12-3 or TRBV12-4 to TRBJ1-6; no definite D call. The CDR3 is made up of 14 amino acids. Trimming shortened V by 6 bases and J by 0 bases, and 6 bases separated the two germline ends. In DNA form, the CDR3 reads TGTGCCAGCAGAACAAGCTCCTATAATTCACCCCTCCACTTT. Translation gives CASRTSSYNSPLHF.